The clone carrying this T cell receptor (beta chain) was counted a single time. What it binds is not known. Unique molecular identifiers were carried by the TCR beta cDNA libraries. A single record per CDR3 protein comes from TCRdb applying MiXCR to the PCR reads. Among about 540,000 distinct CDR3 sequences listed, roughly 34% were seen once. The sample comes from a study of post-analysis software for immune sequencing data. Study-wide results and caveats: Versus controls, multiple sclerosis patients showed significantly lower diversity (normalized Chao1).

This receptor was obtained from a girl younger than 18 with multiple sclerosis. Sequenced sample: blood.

In DNA, the CDR3 is TGCGCCAGCAGTGAGGACACGACATATGGCTACACCTTC. Its translation is CASSEDTTYGYTF. V and J are TRBV5-1 and TRBJ1-2, with TRBD1 as a possible D gene (5 bases). CDR3 length: 13 residues. Germline loops: CDR1 SGHRS, CDR2 YFSETQ. V lost 5 bases and J lost 5, with 13 bases in between.